This T cell receptor (beta chain) originates from a study of cytomegalovirus exposure and HLA in healthy donors. Study-wide points: Reports showed the classifier diagnosing cytomegalovirus status with high specificity and sensitivity. TCR beta chains numbering 150 to 200 were designated cytomegalovirus-associated.

While the first cohort had several hundred subjects, the donors belonged to the separate validation cohort of roughly 130 subjects. A note on this clone: Its matching antigen is unknown.

Profiling relied on immunoSEQ multiplex PCR, and the TCRdb table lists in-frame clones only, not all of them. Of over 150,000 clones listed, around 84% are singletons. Sequencing was carried out using PBMCs. This clonotype was obtained from a woman aged 30 to 39 in good health and CMV-seropositive.

CDR3 nucleotide sequence: TGTGCCAGCAGACAAGGACTAGCGGTGGGCGAGCAGTACTTC. It specifies CASRQGLAVGEQYF. The chain uses TRBV28 and TRBJ2-7; 10 nucleotides agree with TRBD2. CDR1 is MDHEN and CDR2 is SYDVKM in the germline V gene. The CDR3 sequence is 14 residues long. V lost 6 bases to trimming and J lost 6 bases; unmatched junction nucleotides: 8.